The source of this TCR beta chain is a study of CD8+CD57+ T cells in acquired aplastic anemia. Study in general: CD4+ and CD8+ cells, once sorted, gave DNA averaging around 3.2 ug. Healthy donors yielded some 11 million CD4+ cell reads on average. The study, taken as a whole, reports: Sharing between patients and controls was observed for roughly 30 CD8+ CDR3 sequences. Controls did not differ significantly from patients in CD8+ Simpson's diversity.

It was genomic DNA that served as the template for profiling TCR beta VDJ and CDR3. TCRdb re-analysed the reads in MiXCR, keeping a single row per CDR3 protein. The table shows about 170,000 distinct CDR3 sequences, with approximately 40% occurring only once. This clonotype was counted ten times or more. Its antigen is unknown. The CDR3 is 12 amino acids. Germline V gene data show CDR1 as SEHNR and CDR2 as FQNEAQ (reference sequence). The germline V and J ends were trimmed by 7 bases and 8 bases, with 12 bases remaining between them. V usage is TRBV7-9 and J usage is TRBJ1-3; D is perhaps TRBD1 (5 bases). The sample taken for sequencing was sorted CD4+, CD8+, or CD8+CD57+ T cells (not recorded which) from PBMCs. This receptor was identified in a human donor in good health. The CDR3 loop reads CASNGGGDTIYF. CDR3 DNA: TGTGCCAGCAACGGGGGGGGTGACACCATATATTTT.